This TCR beta chain came from a study of blood T cell repertoires in COVID-19. Study-level information: COVID-19 samples from acute and convalescent phases originated in the United States, Italy and Spain. Sample material is recorded as cDNA or gDNA derived from T cells, B-cell-depleted T cells, or PBMCs.

Patients of the Seattle cohort, enrolled during active infection, were followed longitudinally. Study processing details: From reference gene primer amplification, estimates of nucleated cell counts were derived. Sequencing was performed with immunoSEQ multiplex PCR; in TCRdb, only in-frame clones are kept and a portion is missing. That table gives V, J and clone size, and the DNA gave D and trimming. Of over 450,000 clones listed, roughly 89% are singletons. V was clipped by 4 bases and J by 5 bases; unmatched bases: 12. The CDR3 covers 17 residues. Looked up from germline, CDR1 is SGHDT and CDR2 is YYEEEE.

Sequences were obtained from peripheral blood. The TCR originated in a man in his late teens or twenties with COVID-19, enrolled during active disease. The rearrangement joins TRBV5-6 to TRBJ2-5, with TRBD2 matching over 12 bases. In DNA form, the CDR3 reads TGTGCCAGCAGCGGAGATCTAGCGGGGGGGCGCGGTGAGACCCAGTACTTC. It translates to CASSGDLAGGRGETQYF.